This T cell receptor (beta chain) stems from a study of identifying expanded T cells in peripheral blood. V lost 5 bases to trimming and J lost 5 bases; unmatched junction nucleotides: 8. The V gene's germline CDR1 is SEHNR and CDR2 FQNEAQ (reference sequence). The CDR3 covers 15 residues. The study's findings and limits: Clone count variance between approximately two-week samples rose with total template count. Differentially abundant clones: roughly 1.2 between replicates, about 16 at around 2 weeks, 18 to 20 at four.

Healthy donors had no documented immune events, such as infections, while sampled. In its sample, this clone was seen once. Its antigen is unidentified. This table comes from immunoSEQ multiplex PCR, and its TCRdb copy is limited to in-frame clones, with some not included. The table shows roughly 86,000 clones, with 70% to 90% occurring only once. The clonotype originates from a person aged 18 to 70 in good health. The sample taken for sequencing was blood. V gene TRBV7-9 combines with J gene TRBJ1-4; 7 bases map to TRBD1. The CDR3 loop reads CASSLTTGSNEKLFF. DNA for the CDR3: TGTGCCAGCAGCCTAACGACAGGGTCGAATGAAAAACTGTTTTTT.